The entry below describes one T cell receptor beta chain. The CDR3 has 17 amino acids. V lost 0 bases and J 5 bases, leaving 17 bases between the germline ends. Germline CDR1 and CDR2: MGHRA and YSYEKL. It was with 60 Vbeta and 13 Jbeta primers that the PCR ran. Using immunoSEQ multiplex PCR, the repertoire was profiled, and TCRdb retains in-frame clones only, with some absent. The sample lists roughly 190,000 clones; around 73% were seen once. This entry is derived from a study of cytomegalovirus exposure and HLA in healthy donors. This sequence was found in a woman in her 30s in good health and CMV-seropositive. This chain connects TRBV4-1 to TRBJ1-5; maybe TRBD1 (6 bases). The sample comprised PBMCs. The CDR3 reads CASSQEEFQGSDQPQHF. The CDR3, as DNA: TGCGCCAGCAGCCAAGAGGAATTTCAGGGGTCGGATCAGCCCCAGCATTTT.